The 20 T cell receptor beta chains below come from one sample, sequenced in a study of shared clonotypes between healthy human individuals. As defined, naive CD8 cells were CD45RO-negative and positively selected for CCR7, with terminally differentiated effector memory CD45RA+ cells excluded. Method: immunoSEQ multiplex PCR; TCRdb's copy keeps in-frame clones and lacks some. The repertoire consists of approximately 840,000 clones, with 95% to 97% occurring once and the leading ten covering about 0.22%. The sample was naive CD8+ T cells sorted from blood. Source of these receptors: a man under 40 in good health.

The chain joins TRBV28 to TRBJ2-5; D unclear. The V end was cut by 5 bases, the J end by 5 bases, with 15 bases between. The CDR3 extends over 14 amino acids. The germline V gene encodes CDR1 MDHEN and CDR2 SYDVKM. The CDR3: CASSNNWDGETQYF. The DNA of the CDR3 is TGTGCCAGCAGTAACAATTGGGATGGGGAGACCCAGTACTTC.

The chain recombines TRBV29-1 with TRBJ2-7; perhaps TRBD2 as D (6 bases). The germline V gene encodes CDR1 SQVTM and CDR2 ANQGSEA. V was cut by 5 bases and J by 4 bases, with 15 bases left in between. CDR3 length equals 13 residues. DNA for the CDR3: TGCAGCGTTATCTCCGCAGGGACTTACGAGCAGTACTTC. This gives the protein CSVISAGTYEQYF.

Here the CDR3 DNA reads TGTGCCATCAGCCTCGGAACCGGGACACCGAGTTACGAGCAGTACTTC. It specifies CAISLGTGTPSYEQYF. The chain couples TRBV10-3 to TRBJ2-7; TRBD1 might be the D (6 bases). There are 16 residues in the CDR3. The germline V gene encodes CDR1 ENHRY and CDR2 SYGVKD. V lost 6 bases and J 4 bases, leaving 22 bases between the germline ends.

The chain links TRBV29-1 to TRBJ2-7; 9 bases align to TRBD2. This CDR3 comprises 16 residues. Germline V CDR1 and CDR2: SQVTM, ANQGSEA. V shed 1 base and J 2 bases; nucleotides not matched to a gene: 9. The CDR3 sequence: CSVEGSTSGTPYEQYF. CDR3 coding DNA: TGCAGCGTTGAAGGTTCGACTAGCGGAACTCCCTACGAGCAGTACTTC.

The genes are TRBV7-9 and TRBJ1-5; D is perhaps TRBD1 (6 bases). V was pared by 4 bases and J by 7 bases, with 17 bases between. Germline CDR1 reads SEHNR; CDR2 reads FQNEAQ (reference sequence). The CDR3 is 15 amino acids. The CDR3 loop is CASSSTGTLEQPQHF. CDR3 in DNA: TGTGCCAGCAGCTCGACCGGGACACTTGAGCAGCCCCAGCATTTT. Filled out from reference TRBV7-9 and TRBJ1-5, the complete variable domain reads DTGVSQNPRHKITKRGQNVTFRCDPISEHNRLYWYRQTLGQGPEFLTYFQNEAQLEKSRLLSDRFSAERPKGSFSTLEIQRTEQGDSAMYLCASSSTGTLEQPQHFGDGTRLSIL.

This clone was recorded once. The chain joins TRBV11-2 to TRBJ2-1; D may be TRBD1 (6 bases). This CDR3 has 17 amino acids. Germline-derived CDR1 and CDR2 are SGHAT and FQNNGV. V lost 5 bases, J lost 1 base, and 18 bases lay in between. The CDR3 loop reads CASSPFPQDSSYNEQFF. CDR3 DNA sequence: TGTGCCAGCAGCCCCTTCCCCCAGGACAGTTCCTACAATGAGCAGTTCTTC.

The gene calls are TRBV27 and TRBJ2-7; tentative D call: TRBD2 (6 bases). The germline CDR1 and CDR2 sequences are MNHEY and SMNVEV (reference sequence). V lost 2 bases to trimming and J lost 0 bases, with 11 bases between them. The CDR3 runs to 15 residues. This CDR3 is CASSLGAGSSYEQYF. CDR3 DNA sequence: TGTGCCAGCAGTTTAGGGGCCGGGAGCTCCTACGAGCAGTACTTC.

This clone was seen more than once but under ten times. The rearrangement uses TRBV7-9 and TRBJ1-1, with D unclear. This CDR3 comprises 12 residues. Germline lookup yields CDR1 SEHNR and CDR2 FQNEAQ (reference sequence). V was clipped by 2 bases and J by 6 bases, with 7 bases between them. The CDR3 reads CASSLNAAEAFF. Here the CDR3 DNA reads TGTGCCAGCAGCTTAAATGCCGCTGAAGCTTTCTTT.

This rearrangement joins TRBV4-3 to TRBJ2-3; 13 bases agree with TRBD2. Germline lookup yields CDR1 LGHNA and CDR2 YSLEER. J was trimmed by 2 bases and V by 2 bases; bases with no gene match: 13. This CDR3 comprises 20 residues. As DNA, the CDR3 is TGCGCCAGCAGCCAACCGCCGGGACTAGCGGGAATTAGGGCCACAGATACGCAGTATTTT. Amino acid sequence: CASSQPPGLAGIRATDTQYF.

The chain carries TRBV27 and TRBJ2-7, with D hard to call. V was shortened by 4 bases and J by 2 bases, with 9 bases between the two germline ends. This CDR3 is 13 amino acids long. Germline-derived CDR1 and CDR2 are MNHEY and SMNVEV (reference sequence). The CDR3 region is CASSSLPPYEQYF. The CDR3 DNA reads TGTGCCAGCAGTTCCCTCCCACCCTACGAGCAGTACTTC.

The chain joins TRBV14 to TRBJ2-5; 8 nucleotides align to TRBD1. Germline values: CDR1 SGHDN, CDR2 FVKESK. The CDR3 has 16 residues. J gave up 2 bases and V 1 base, and 6 bases lay outside the gene matches. CDR3: CASSQAGTGLQETQYF. CDR3 DNA sequence: TGTGCCAGCAGCCAAGCGGGGACAGGTCTGCAAGAGACCCAGTACTTC.

The gene calls are TRBV7-6 and TRBJ2-1, with TRBD2 matching over 7 bases. The trim removed 8 bases at V and 7 bases at J, leaving 11 bases unmatched. The CDR3 has 14 amino acids. From germline, CDR1 is SGHVS and CDR2 FNYEAQ. The CDR3 coding sequence is TGTGCCAGCCTGGGCGGGAGCCGCGCGAATGAGCAGTTCTTC. Translated: CASLGGSRANEQFF.

V and J are TRBV6-6 and TRBJ2-7, with D perhaps TRBD2 (6 bases). Trimming stripped 10 bases from V and 0 bases from J, with 13 bases between. Germline CDR1 MNHNY, CDR2 SVGAGI (reference sequence). CDR3 length equals 13 residues. The CDR3 DNA is TGTGCCATACGAGCGGGTAGCTCCTACGAGCAGTACTTC. It is translated as CAIRAGSSYEQYF.

The chain links TRBV7-8 to TRBJ2-5, with 10 bases fitting TRBD1. The CDR3 contains 16 residues. Trimming at V came to 2 bases and at J to 5 bases, leaving 8 bases not matched to a gene. Germline CDR1 reads SGHVS; CDR2 reads FQNEAQ. For the CDR3, the DNA is TGTGCCAGCAGCTTAACCGGGACAGGGGTGTGGGAGACCCAGTACTTC. Translating it yields CASSLTGTGVWETQYF.

The rearrangement uses TRBV5-1 and TRBJ1-5; a weak D match, TRBD1 (6 bases). The V and J ends lost 4 bases and 3 bases respectively, with 14 bases between them. Germline CDR1 reads SGHRS; CDR2 reads YFSETQ. The CDR3 loop spans 15 amino acids. The CDR3 nucleotides read TGCGCCAGCAGCCTGGACGGACAGTTCAATCAGCCCCAGCATTTT. Translated: CASSLDGQFNQPQHF.

This chain links TRBV11-2 with TRBJ2-2; no definite D call. This CDR3 comprises 16 residues. V lost 5 bases, J lost 1 base, and 14 bases lay in between. CDR1 SGHAT and CDR2 FQNNGV come from the germline V gene. The CDR3 loop reads CASSPPNRRNTGELFF. CDR3 nucleotide sequence: TGTGCCAGCAGCCCCCCGAATAGAAGGAACACCGGGGAGCTGTTTTTT.

The chain combines TRBV4-3 with TRBJ1-1; 9 nucleotides agree with TRBD1. CDR1 is LGHNA, CDR2 YSLEER, per germline. V gave up 2 bases and J gave up 5 bases; unmatched junction bases: 9. The CDR3 spans 16 residues. CDR3 DNA: TGCGCCAGCAGCCAAAGCATTACCGGGACAGGGACTGAAGCTTTCTTT. Its protein is CASSQSITGTGTEAFF.

This clone appeared once. CDR3 DNA sequence: TGTGCCATCGGGAAGGATACAGGGCCCGGGACCGATCATGAGCAGTACTTC. Amino acid sequence: CAIGKDTGPGTDHEQYF. The J gene is TRBJ2-7, the V gene TRBV10-3, with D perhaps matching TRBD1 (6 bases). This CDR3 contains 17 residues. The ends were cut back, 8 bases at V and 7 bases at J, with 30 bases in the middle. Germline assignment: CDR1 ENHRY and CDR2 SYGVKD.

This chain connects TRBV4-2 to TRBJ2-5; D is possibly TRBD1 or TRBD2 (5 bases each). The better agreement between TRBJ2-7 and the DNA end casts doubt on the J call. CDR1 and CDR2 from the germline V gene are LGHNA and YNFKEQ. This CDR3 comprises 17 residues. CDR3 residues: CASSQLTEEWGNYEQYF. CDR3 in DNA: TGTGCCAGCAGCCAACTAACCGAGGAATGGGGGAACTACGAGCAGTACTTC.

The chain joins TRBV19 to TRBJ1-4; 9 bases align to TRBD1. Germline V lookup: CDR1 LNHDA, CDR2 SQIVND (reference sequence). This CDR3 region has 17 residues. Trimming at V came to 5 bases and at J to 4 bases, leaving 11 bases not matched to a gene. The CDR3 sequence: CASSHGWMGQGNEKLFF. CDR3 nucleotides: TGTGCCAGTAGTCACGGTTGGATGGGACAGGGTAATGAAAAACTGTTTTTT.